This T cell receptor (beta chain) is from a study of T-cell memory formation after mild COVID-19. Study-wide points: The study found contracting CD4+ clones mainly in CM and EM and contracting CD8+ clones in EMRA. Within pre-infection memory, some responding clones were found, suggesting cross-reactive memory joined.

In regard to this clonotype: Its antigen remains unknown.

V was shortened by 5 bases and J by 1 base, with 15 bases between the two germline ends. The V gene's germline CDR1 is SGHVS and CDR2 FNYEAQ. This CDR3 spans 16 amino acids. MiXCR was run by TCRdb on the 5' RACE reads, yielding one entry per CDR3 protein. The sample gives approximately 290,000 distinct CDR3 sequences, 15% to 20% of which show up once; roughly 22% is in the top ten. The sample comprised PBMCs or a T cell subset sorted from them (not recorded which). The source is a young man who had mild COVID-19 (a few samples of this study predate the infection). Cell type and time point are not known. The genes are TRBV7-6 and TRBJ1-5; D is unresolved. The CDR3 nucleotides are TGTGCCAGCAGCCCCACCGCTGCAGAGAGCAATCAGCCCCAGCATTTT. As protein: CASSPTAAESNQPQHF.